The 29 T cell receptor beta chains below all came from one sample that was sequenced in a study of identical twins. From the 5' RACE reads, TCRdb called clonotypes with MiXCR, one entry per CDR3 protein. This sample has approximately 890,000 distinct CDR3 sequences, with around an eighth found just once. These data were likewise used in another study, on yellow fever vaccine responses in identical twins.

The specimen was PBMCs. The receptors shown here come from a woman between 18 and 30 years old in good health.

The gene calls are TRBV24-1 and TRBJ2-3; TRBD2 agrees at 11 bases. V gave up 9 bases and J gave up 5 bases; unmatched junction bases: 15. The CDR3 sequence is 17 residues long. Germline V gene lookup returns CDR1 KGHDR and CDR2 SFDVKD. In nucleotides, the CDR3 is TGTGCCACCTCTCCCCCCGATCTAGCGGGGGGAATAGATACGCAGTATTTT. Residues: CATSPPDLAGGIDTQYF.

As concerns this clonotype: A much larger clone lies one base from this, so it may be a read error. The gene calls are TRBV5-4 and TRBJ2-5, with D possibly matching TRBD1 (5 bases). There are 14 residues in the CDR3. The germline CDR1 and CDR2 sequences are SGHNT and YYREEE (reference sequence). Trimming removed 6 bases at V and 4 bases at J, with 16 bases between. The CDR3: CASIEEGVRETQYF. CDR3 nucleotide sequence: TGTGCCAGCATCGAGGAAGGGGTTCGAGAGACCCAGTACTTC.

V and J are TRBV7-9 and TRBJ2-7; 9 positions agree with TRBD1. Germline lookup yields CDR1 SEHNR and CDR2 FQNEAQ (reference sequence). The V segment lost 5 bases and the J segment 3 bases; nucleotides outside the gene matches: 8. The length of the CDR3 is 15 residues. The CDR3 here is CASSPRDRAYYEQYF. CDR3 nucleotide sequence: TGTGCCAGCAGCCCCCGGGACAGGGCCTACTACGAGCAGTACTTC.

The rearrangement links TRBV6-1 to TRBJ2-1; TRBD2 agrees at 8 bases. Germline V lookup: CDR1 MNHNS, CDR2 SASEGT. CDR3 size: 15 residues. V lost 3 bases to trimming and J lost 1 base; unmatched junction nucleotides: 2. CDR3 region: CASSEREVSYNEQFF. CDR3 DNA: TGTGCCAGCAGTGAGCGGGAGGTGTCCTACAATGAGCAGTTCTTC.

This clonotype showed up just a few times. This chain connects TRBV12-3 or TRBV12-4 to TRBJ1-6; TRBD1 matches at 7 bases. Unmatched junction bases numbered 11, after V lost 5 bases and J lost 10 bases. The CDR3 loop spans 15 amino acids. CDR3 in amino acids: CASSRGTAYESPLHF. The CDR3 DNA sequence: TGTGCCAGCAGTAGGGGGACAGCCTATGAGTCACCCCTCCACTTT.

The rearrangement uses TRBV6-5 and TRBJ2-6, with D uncertain. The CDR3 spans 17 residues. CDR1 and CDR2 (germline): MNHEY, SVGAGI. Trimming removed 4 bases at V and 0 bases at J, with 13 bases between. The CDR3 coding sequence is TGTGCCAGCAGTTTTCAGGACCCACGCTCTGGGGCCAACGTCCTGACTTTC. Its protein is CASSFQDPRSGANVLTF.

This clonotype was seen more than once but under ten times. This rearrangement joins TRBV5-1 to TRBJ2-3, with a possible D match to TRBD2 (7 bases). Per the germline V gene, CDR1 is SGHRS and CDR2 is YFSETQ. CDR3 length equals 15 residues. Trimming left V 8 bases short and J 2 bases short, with 18 bases between. This CDR3 reads CASTPRGGNTDTQYF. The CDR3 nucleotides read TGCGCCAGTACCCCGAGGGGGGGGAACACAGATACGCAGTATTTT.

The J gene is TRBJ2-2, the V gene TRBV12-3 or TRBV12-4; TRBD2 matches 13 bases. The CDR3 consists of 19 residues. V gave up 7 bases and J gave up 5 bases; unmatched junction bases: 16. The DNA for the CDR3 is TGTGCCAGCACCCGTATGGGACTAGCGGGGAACTCGAGTACCGGGGAGCTGTTTTTT. Protein: CASTRMGLAGNSSTGELFF.

In this sample, this clonotype turned up a few times. The V gene is TRBV29-1, the J gene TRBJ2-7; tentative D call: TRBD2 (6 bases). Germline V CDR1 and CDR2: SQVTM, ANQGSEA. This CDR3 is 14 amino acids long. The germline V and J ends were trimmed by 1 base and 3 bases, with 13 bases remaining between them. The CDR3 loop reads CSVEVPGRDYEQYF. The CDR3 DNA sequence: TGCAGCGTTGAAGTGCCCGGGAGAGACTACGAGCAGTACTTC.

This clonotype has a count of ten or more. The chain carries TRBV29-1 and TRBJ2-3; D could derive from TRBD1 or TRBD2 (5 bases each). The CDR3 extends over 14 amino acids. V was cut by 4 bases and J by 2 bases, with 13 bases left in between. The germline V gene has CDR1 SQVTM and CDR2 ANQGSEA. The CDR3 nucleotides are TGCAGCGTTGGGCCGGGGACGTCCACAGATACGCAGTATTTT. It yields the protein CSVGPGTSTDTQYF.

This chain connects TRBV9 to TRBJ2-7; TRBD1 or TRBD2 may be the D gene (6 bases each). The CDR3 sequence is 13 residues long. Germline CDR1 and CDR2: SGDLS and YYNGEE. With 6 bases removed from V and 0 bases from J, the gap between germline ends came to 10 bases. The CDR3 sequence: CASNSGASYEQYF. Written as DNA, the CDR3 is TGTGCCAGCAACTCGGGGGCCTCCTACGAGCAGTACTTC.

This clonotype showed up just a few times. The chain joins TRBV10-2 to TRBJ2-2; D is perhaps TRBD1 (6 bases). Germline-derived CDR1 and CDR2 are WSHSY and SAAADI. The germline V and J ends were trimmed by 8 bases and 0 bases, with 7 bases remaining between them. This CDR3 is built from 13 residues. The CDR3 DNA reads TGCGCCAGCGACAGGTCGAACACCGGGGAGCTGTTTTTT. Translated: CASDRSNTGELFF.

This rearrangement joins TRBV9 to TRBJ1-3, with D uncertain. Deletions cut 3 bases from V and 0 bases from J, with 16 bases between. CDR1 and CDR2 (germline): SGDLS, YYNGEE. This CDR3 is built from 17 residues. CDR3 DNA sequence: TGTGCCAGCAGCGCGAGGGTAACGGGAAACTCTGGAAACACCATATATTTT. Translating it yields CASSARVTGNSGNTIYF.

The V call is TRBV12-3 or TRBV12-4, the J call TRBJ2-7, with TRBD1 matching over 9 bases. The CDR3 covers 15 residues. V shed 5 bases, J shed 5 bases, and the junction held 10 bases outside the gene matches. CDR3 coding DNA: TGTGCCAGCAGTCTCCCGGGACAGGGCGTGCACGAGCAGTACTTC. Amino acids: CASSLPGQGVHEQYF.

V is TRBV20-1 and J is TRBJ1-5; 8 bases agree with TRBD1. This CDR3 contains 15 residues. V was pared by 1 base and J by 2 bases, with 4 bases of the junction left unmatched. From germline, CDR1 is DFQATT and CDR2 SNEGSKA (reference sequence). Here the CDR3 reads CSARALTGGNQPQHF. The CDR3 DNA reads TGCAGTGCTAGAGCATTGACAGGGGGCAATCAGCCCCAGCATTTT.

This clonotype was picked up a small number of times. The chain couples TRBV12-3 or TRBV12-4 to TRBJ2-3; 13 nucleotides match TRBD2. This CDR3 contains 18 residues. With V trimmed by 2 bases and J by 0 bases, 5 bases remained unmatched. The DNA of the CDR3 is TGTGCCAGCAGTTTAAGGACTAGCGGGAGACATAGCACAGATACGCAGTATTTT. Its protein product is CASSLRTSGRHSTDTQYF.

The chain employs TRBV3-1 and TRBJ1-1, with 7 bases fitting TRBD1. The CDR3 has 14 residues. V shed 1 base and J 5 bases; nucleotides not matched to a gene: 4. The germline gives CDR1 LGHDT, CDR2 YNNKEL (reference sequence). CDR3 DNA sequence: TGTGCCAGCAGCCAAGCAGGGGGGAGTACTGAAGCTTTCTTT. Translation gives CASSQAGGSTEAFF.

V usage is TRBV29-1 and J usage is TRBJ2-5; perhaps TRBD2 as D (6 bases). V was cut by 7 bases and J by 4 bases, with 16 bases left in between. Germline V CDR1 and CDR2: SQVTM, ANQGSEA. The CDR3 runs to 13 residues. This chain's CDR3 is CSGHKWDLETQYF. Written as DNA, the CDR3 is TGCAGCGGCCACAAATGGGACTTAGAGACCCAGTACTTC.

Many counts were recorded for this clonotype. The chain links TRBV20-1 to TRBJ1-2; TRBD1 aligns across 8 bases. CDR1 and CDR2 from the germline V gene are DFQATT and SNEGSKA (reference sequence). CDR3 length: 13 residues. The V and J ends lost 2 bases and 4 bases, in that order; junction bases with no gene match: 3. DNA of the CDR3: TGCAGTGCTAGACCGGACAGGGTCTATGGCTACACCTTC. It encodes CSARPDRVYGYTF.

J is TRBJ2-6 and V is TRBV11-1; D may be TRBD1 or TRBD2 (5 bases each). Germline values: CDR1 SGHAT, CDR2 FQDESV (reference sequence). The CDR3 has 20 residues. V was clipped by 4 bases and J by 0 bases, with 22 bases between them. The CDR3: CASSYRPGTTYASGANVLTF. CDR3 nucleotides: TGTGCCAGCAGCTATCGACCCGGGACCACCTACGCCTCTGGGGCCAACGTCCTGACTTTC.

The chain has TRBV13 and TRBJ2-7; D gene uncertain. V lost 5 bases to trimming and J lost 6 bases, with 17 bases between them. The CDR3 is 14 residues long. Looked up from germline, CDR1 is PRHDT and CDR2 is FYEKMQ (reference sequence). The CDR3 coding sequence is TGTGCCAGCAGCCTTACCAGAATCGGATCCGAGCAGTACTTC. Translating gives CASSLTRIGSEQYF.

This clonotype was observed at least ten times. The chain couples TRBV12-3 or TRBV12-4 to TRBJ2-3; no clear D gene. The V gene lost 6 bases and the J gene lost 0 bases, with 10 bases spanning the gap. The CDR3 totals 14 residues. CDR3 amino acids: CASSYPTSTDTQYF. DNA for the CDR3: TGTGCCAGCAGCTACCCAACTAGCACAGATACGCAGTATTTT.

The V gene is TRBV5-1, the J gene TRBJ2-3; the D is unclear. Germline lookup yields CDR1 SGHRS and CDR2 YFSETQ. This CDR3 has 14 residues. Trimming shortened V by 4 bases and J by 0 bases, and 9 bases separated the two germline ends. Written as DNA, the CDR3 is TGCGCCAGCAGCCAGTACAGTAGCACAGATACGCAGTATTTT. It encodes CASSQYSSTDTQYF. Full variable domain (rest looked up from reference TRBV5-1 and TRBJ2-3): KAGVTQTPRYLIKTRGQQVTLSCSPISGHRSVSWYQQTPGQGLQFLFEYFSETQRNKGNFPGRFSGRQFSNSRSEMNVSTLELGDSALYLCASSQYSSTDTQYFGPGTRLTVL.

V usage is TRBV29-1 and J usage is TRBJ1-1; D is uncertain. Germline V gene data show CDR1 as SQVTM and CDR2 as ANQGSEA. V lost 6 bases and J lost 7, with 18 bases in between. This CDR3 is 13 amino acids long. Here the CDR3 reads CSVSVPGGVEAFF. CDR3 DNA sequence: TGCAGCGTCTCGGTCCCCGGCGGCGTTGAAGCTTTCTTT.

Points on this clonotype: A much bigger clone sits one base away, suggesting this may be a read error. The chain joins TRBV14 to TRBJ1-6; no clear D gene. There are 12 residues in the CDR3. Germline lookup yields CDR1 SGHDN and CDR2 FVKESK. Trimming removed 4 bases from V and 5 bases from J, with 3 bases in between. The CDR3 sequence is CASSRHNSPLHF. The CDR3 DNA reads as TGTGCCAGCAGCCGACATAATTCACCCCTCCACTTT. Filled out from reference TRBV14 and TRBJ1-6, the complete variable domain reads EAGVTQFPSHSVIEKGQTVTLRCDPISGHDNLYWYRRVMGKEIKFLLHFVKESKQDESGMPNNRFLAERTGGTYSTLKVQPAELEDSGVYFCASSRHNSPLHFGNGTRLTVT.

This clonotype was counted only a few times. This sequence joins TRBV5-1 and TRBJ2-1; D might be TRBD2 (6 bases). Germline CDR1 reads SGHRS; CDR2 reads YFSETQ. The V and J ends lost 1 base and 15 bases respectively, with 20 bases between them. This CDR3 contains 14 residues. The CDR3 DNA sequence: TGCGCCAGCAGCTTGTCAATGGGAGGTTCCGTCCGGTTCTTC. It encodes CASSLSMGGSVRFF.

This clonotype was seen repeatedly, ten times or more. This rearrangement joins TRBV12-3 or TRBV12-4 to TRBJ2-1; D possibly uses TRBD1 or TRBD2 (5 bases each). The CDR3 contains 13 residues. Trimming took 3 bases from V and 6 from J, leaving 9 bases between them. The CDR3, as DNA: TGTGCCAGCAGTTTCGGGGACGGCAATGAGCAGTTCTTC. It is translated as CASSFGDGNEQFF.

This clonotype has a count of ten or more. The CDR3 DNA follows: TGCAGCGTTAGCAGAACCGACACGTACGAGCAGTACTTC. Amino acid sequence: CSVSRTDTYEQYF. This rearrangement joins TRBV29-1 to TRBJ2-7, with D unresolved. CDR3 size: 13 residues. Trimming took off 5 bases at V and 4 bases at J, with 15 bases between the two ends. CDR1 and CDR2 from the germline V gene are SQVTM and ANQGSEA.

The chain has TRBV20-1 and TRBJ2-1; 8 bases agree with TRBD2. Trimming at V came to 1 base and at J to 0 bases, leaving 5 bases not matched to a gene. Per germline, CDR1 DFQATT and CDR2 SNEGSKA (reference sequence). The CDR3 runs 16 residues. The CDR3 reads CSARVSSGASYNEQFF. The CDR3 DNA follows: TGCAGTGCTAGAGTTAGTAGCGGGGCCTCCTACAATGAGCAGTTCTTC.